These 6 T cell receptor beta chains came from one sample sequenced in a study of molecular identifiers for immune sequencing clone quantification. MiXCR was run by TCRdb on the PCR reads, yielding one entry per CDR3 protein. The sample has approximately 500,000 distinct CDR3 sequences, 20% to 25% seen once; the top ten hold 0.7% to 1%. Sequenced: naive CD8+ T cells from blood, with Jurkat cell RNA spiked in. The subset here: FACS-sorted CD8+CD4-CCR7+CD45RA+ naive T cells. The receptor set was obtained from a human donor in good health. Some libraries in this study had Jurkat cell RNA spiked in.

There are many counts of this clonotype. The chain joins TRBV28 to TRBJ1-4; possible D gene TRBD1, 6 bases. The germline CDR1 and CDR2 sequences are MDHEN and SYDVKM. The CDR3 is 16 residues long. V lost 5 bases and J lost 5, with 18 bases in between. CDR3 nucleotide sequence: TGTGCCAGCAGTATGCCTGGGAGGGGGGGGAATGAAAAACTGTTTTTT. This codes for CASSMPGRGGNEKLFF.

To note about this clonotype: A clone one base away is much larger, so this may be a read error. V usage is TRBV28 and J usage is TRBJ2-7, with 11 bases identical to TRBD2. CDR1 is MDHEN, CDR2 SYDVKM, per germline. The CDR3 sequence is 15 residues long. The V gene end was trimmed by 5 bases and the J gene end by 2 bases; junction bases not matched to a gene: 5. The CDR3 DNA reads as TGTGCCAGCAGTATAGTAGCGGGAGGGCCCTACGAGCAGTACTTC. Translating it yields CASSIVAGGPYEQYF.

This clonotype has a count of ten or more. CDR3: CASSYGDLYEQYF. Here the CDR3 DNA reads TGTGCCAGCAGTTACGGGGACCTCTACGAGCAGTACTTC. The chain recombines TRBV6-5 with TRBJ2-7; D tentatively fits TRBD1 or TRBD2 (5 bases each). V gave up 2 bases and J gave up 3 bases, with 8 bases separating them. Per germline, CDR1 MNHEY and CDR2 SVGAGI. The CDR3 is 13 amino acids.

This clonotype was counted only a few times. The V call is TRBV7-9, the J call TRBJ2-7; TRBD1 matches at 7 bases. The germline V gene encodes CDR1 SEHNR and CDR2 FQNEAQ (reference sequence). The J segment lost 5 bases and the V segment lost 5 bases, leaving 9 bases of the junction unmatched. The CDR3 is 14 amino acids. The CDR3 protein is CASSPPTGFNEQYF. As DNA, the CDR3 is TGTGCCAGCAGCCCACCGACAGGGTTCAACGAGCAGTACTTC.

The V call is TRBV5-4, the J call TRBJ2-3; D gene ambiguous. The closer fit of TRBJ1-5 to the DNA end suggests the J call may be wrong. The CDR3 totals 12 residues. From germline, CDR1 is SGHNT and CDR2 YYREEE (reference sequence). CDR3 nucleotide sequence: TGTGCCAGCAGCCGAAACACAGATACGCAGCATTTT. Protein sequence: CASSRNTDTQHF.

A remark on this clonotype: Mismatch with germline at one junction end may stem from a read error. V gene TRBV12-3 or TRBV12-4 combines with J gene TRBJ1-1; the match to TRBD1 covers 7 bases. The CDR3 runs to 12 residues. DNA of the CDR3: TGTGTCAGCAGTCCAGGGGGAACTGAAGCTTTCTTT. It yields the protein CVSSPGGTEAFF.